These 18 T cell receptor beta chains share one sample of origin, sequenced in a study of spatial heterogeneity in lung cancer. TCRdb analysed the 5' RACE reads with MiXCR anew, one entry per CDR3 protein. The sample consists of about 82,000 distinct CDR3 sequences, 10% to 15% of them appearing once. The time point here: sample taken at primary tumor resection. Sequencing of whole RNA from tumor, nontumor lung or frozen PBMC involved no sorting. The input for sequencing was PBMCs, taken at surgery. The receptor source for this set is a male donor with early-stage non-small cell lung cancer.

This clonotype was found a few times. This chain joins TRBV9 and TRBJ2-7; 10 bases line up with TRBD2. This CDR3 has 15 amino acids. Trimming took 3 bases from V and 0 from J; bases not matched to a gene: 3. Germline V CDR1 and CDR2: SGDLS, YYNGEE. In DNA, the CDR3 is TGTGCCAGCAGCGCGGGACTAGCGAGCTCCTACGAGCAGTACTTC. Translated: CASSAGLASSYEQYF. Combining the CDR3 with reference TRBV9 and TRBJ2-7 gives the whole variable domain DSGVTQTPKHLITATGQRVTLRCSPRSGDLSVYWYQQSLDQGLQFLIQYYNGEERAKGNILERFSAQQFPDLHSELNLSSLELGDSALYFCASSAGLASSYEQYFGPGTRLTVT.

This clonotype was recorded a few times. The V gene is TRBV5-5, the J gene TRBJ2-3; 9 bases align to TRBD2. Germline CDR1 reads SGHKS; CDR2 reads YYEKEE (reference sequence). The CDR3 has 15 amino acids. Trimming at V came to 6 bases and at J to 2 bases, leaving 7 bases not matched to a gene. In nucleotides, the CDR3 is TGTGCCAGCATCGCGACTAGCGGAGCCACAGATACGCAGTATTTT. Encoded protein: CASIATSGATDTQYF.

This clonotype was recorded many times. V is TRBV20-1 and J is TRBJ2-1; 7 bases are a match to TRBD2. V lost 3 bases, J lost 0 bases, and 8 bases stayed unmatched. Germline lookup yields CDR1 DFQATT and CDR2 SNEGSKA (reference sequence). This CDR3 comprises 16 residues. Written as DNA, the CDR3 is TGCAGTGCTAGTCTAGCGGATCCGAGCTCCTACAATGAGCAGTTCTTC. This codes for CSASLADPSSYNEQFF.

The chain is built from TRBV9 and TRBJ2-3; TRBD2 aligns across 7 bases. J was trimmed by 2 bases and V by 3 bases; bases with no gene match: 6. The CDR3 contains 15 residues. Germline V lookup: CDR1 SGDLS, CDR2 YYNGEE. Here the CDR3 reads CASSGTRSITDTQYF. The DNA of the CDR3 is TGTGCCAGCAGCGGGACTAGGTCTATCACAGATACGCAGTATTTT.

This clonotype was found a few times. The V call is TRBV29-1, the J call TRBJ1-4; possibly TRBD1 for D (5 bases). This CDR3 comprises 11 residues. CDR1 is SQVTM, CDR2 ANQGSEA, per germline. V was shortened by 4 bases and J by 12 bases, with 12 bases between the two germline ends. Here the CDR3 DNA reads TGCAGCGTTGGGTGGGGGAGAGAACTGTTTTTT. Its protein is CSVGWGRELFF. Together with reference TRBV29-1 and TRBJ1-4, the CDR3 gives the full variable domain: SAVISQKPSRDICQRGTSLTIQCQVDSQVTMMFWYRQQPGQSLTLIATANQGSEATYESGFVIDKFPISRPNLTFSTLTVSNMSPEDSSIYLCSVGWGRELFFGSGTQLSVL.

This clonotype showed up just a few times. This chain joins TRBV29-1 and TRBJ2-5; D is uncertain. Looked up from germline, CDR1 is SQVTM and CDR2 is ANQGSEA. Trimming cost V 0 bases and J 1 base, with 12 bases left between them. There are 15 residues in the CDR3. The CDR3 is CSVEDPTHSQETQYF. CDR3 DNA sequence: TGCAGCGTTGAAGATCCTACCCATAGCCAAGAGACCCAGTACTTC. Full variable domain (outside the CDR3, taken from reference TRBV29-1 and TRBJ2-5): SAVISQKPSRDICQRGTSLTIQCQVDSQVTMMFWYRQQPGQSLTLIATANQGSEATYESGFVIDKFPISRPNLTFSTLTVSNMSPEDSSIYLCSVEDPTHSQETQYFGPGTRLLVL.

This clonotype was detected many times. This rearrangement joins TRBV3-1 to TRBJ2-2; 7 bases agree with TRBD1. The trim removed 3 bases at V and 0 bases at J, leaving 7 bases unmatched. Germline V gives CDR1 LGHDT, CDR2 YNNKEL (reference sequence). The CDR3 consists of 17 residues. For the CDR3, the DNA is TGTGCCAGCAGCCAGAGCTACAGGGGCGCGAACACCGGGGAGCTGTTTTTT. Protein product: CASSQSYRGANTGELFF.

This rearrangement joins TRBV5-1 to TRBJ2-1; TRBD2 aligns across 9 bases. This CDR3 region has 19 residues. Trimming removed 0 bases from V and 3 bases from J; junction bases left unmatched: 13. Germline-derived CDR1 and CDR2 are SGHRS and YFSETQ. This CDR3 reads CASSLAASGGPLSYNEQFF. The CDR3 bases are TGCGCCAGCAGCTTGGCCGCCAGCGGGGGGCCCCTTAGCTACAATGAGCAGTTCTTC. The whole variable domain, remainder taken from reference TRBV5-1 and TRBJ2-1, is KAGVTQTPRYLIKTRGQQVTLSCSPISGHRSVSWYQQTPGQGLQFLFEYFSETQRNKGNFPGRFSGRQFSNSRSEMNVSTLELGDSALYLCASSLAASGGPLSYNEQFFGPGTRLTVL.

The table lists this clonotype with a few counts. The genes are TRBV24-1 and TRBJ2-2, with 7 positions matching TRBD1. Germline V lookup: CDR1 KGHDR, CDR2 SFDVKD. V was clipped by 4 bases and J by 6 bases; unmatched bases: 7. This CDR3 spans 15 amino acids. The CDR3 region has the DNA TGTGCCACCAGTGAGATAGGACAGGCCTCCGGGGAGCTGTTTTTT. This sequence encodes CATSEIGQASGELFF.

In this sample, this clonotype turned up many times. The chain carries TRBV29-1 and TRBJ1-2, with D unresolved. V lost 5 bases and J 3 bases, leaving 10 bases between the germline ends. Per the germline V gene, CDR1 is SQVTM and CDR2 is ANQGSEA. The CDR3 spans 12 residues. The CDR3, as DNA: TGCAGCGTTACCAATGCTGACTATGGCTACACCTTC. This sequence encodes CSVTNADYGYTF.

The CDR3 spells CASSVQGAGTGELFF. The DNA of the CDR3 is TGTGCCAGCAGTGTACAGGGGGCAGGCACCGGGGAGCTGTTTTTT. The J gene is TRBJ2-2, the V gene TRBV2; TRBD1 matches 9 bases. J was trimmed by 4 bases and V by 4 bases; bases with no gene match: 4. The CDR3 runs to 15 residues. CDR1 SNHLY and CDR2 FYNNEI come from the germline V gene.

This clonotype was seen at least ten times. This chain joins TRBV5-6 and TRBJ1-5; D is unresolved. Germline CDR1 and CDR2: SGHDT and YYEEEE. Trimming stripped 0 bases from V and 3 bases from J, with 10 bases between. The CDR3 totals 15 residues. The CDR3: CASSLGHLINQPQHF. In DNA, the CDR3 is TGTGCCAGCAGCTTGGGACACCTTATCAATCAGCCCCAGCATTTT.

This clonotype was seen repeatedly, ten times or more. V gene TRBV3-1 combines with J gene TRBJ1-1; D possibly corresponds to TRBD1 (5 bases). Germline V gene lookup returns CDR1 LGHDT and CDR2 YNNKEL (reference sequence). V gave up 4 bases and J gave up 0 bases, with 12 bases separating them. This CDR3 is built from 15 residues. The CDR3 region has the DNA TGTGCCAGCAGCCTACTCGTGGGGCTGAACACTGAAGCTTTCTTT. This sequence encodes CASSLLVGLNTEAFF.

CDR3 amino acids: CASPFPDRGAKNIQYF. The CDR3 bases are TGTGCCAGTCCATTCCCGGACAGGGGTGCCAAAAACATTCAGTACTTC. The chain couples TRBV19 to TRBJ2-4; 9 nucleotides line up with TRBD1. V trimming: 8 bases; J trimming: 1 base; junction bases outside the gene matches: 9. CDR1 is LNHDA and CDR2 is SQIVND in the germline V gene (reference sequence). The CDR3 is 16 amino acids.

This clonotype has just a few counts. The chain carries TRBV6-6 and TRBJ2-7; unclear D gene. This CDR3 spans 11 amino acids. Trimming removed 1 base at V and 5 bases at J, with 3 bases between. Germline CDR1 and CDR2: MNHNY and SVGAGI (reference sequence). This CDR3 reads CASSYFNEQYF. As DNA, the CDR3 is TGTGCCAGCAGTTACTTCAACGAGCAGTACTTC.

This clonotype was seen more than once but under ten times. The chain couples TRBV5-1 to TRBJ2-5; D may be TRBD2 (5 bases). Germline CDR1 reads SGHRS; CDR2 reads YFSETQ. V was shortened by 3 bases and J by 5 bases, with 14 bases between the two germline ends. CDR3 length equals 14 residues. CDR3 protein: CASSSRRSEETQYF. CDR3 nucleotides: TGCGCCAGCAGCTCTAGGAGGTCGGAGGAGACCCAGTACTTC. Full variable domain (rest looked up from reference TRBV5-1 and TRBJ2-5): KAGVTQTPRYLIKTRGQQVTLSCSPISGHRSVSWYQQTPGQGLQFLFEYFSETQRNKGNFPGRFSGRQFSNSRSEMNVSTLELGDSALYLCASSSRRSEETQYFGPGTRLLVL.

By proportion, this clonotype is medium-sized. This chain links TRBV7-3 with TRBJ2-3; TRBD2 matches at 10 bases. Germline-derived CDR1 and CDR2 are SGHTA and FQGTGA. With 5 bases clipped from V and 1 base from J, the junction kept 6 bases outside the gene matches. CDR3 length: 16 amino acids. CDR3 loop: CASSTLLAGGTDTQYF. The CDR3 DNA reads TGTGCCAGCAGCACCCTTCTAGCGGGGGGCACAGATACGCAGTATTTT.

V gene TRBV7-9 combines with J gene TRBJ2-7; the match to TRBD1 covers 7 bases. This CDR3 is 14 amino acids long. CDR1 and CDR2 from the germline V gene are SEHNR and FQNEAQ (reference sequence). J was trimmed by 3 bases and V by 5 bases; bases with no gene match: 7. CDR3 nucleotides: TGTGCCAGCAGCCCGGGACAGATCCGCTACGAGCAGTACTTC. This gives the protein CASSPGQIRYEQYF.